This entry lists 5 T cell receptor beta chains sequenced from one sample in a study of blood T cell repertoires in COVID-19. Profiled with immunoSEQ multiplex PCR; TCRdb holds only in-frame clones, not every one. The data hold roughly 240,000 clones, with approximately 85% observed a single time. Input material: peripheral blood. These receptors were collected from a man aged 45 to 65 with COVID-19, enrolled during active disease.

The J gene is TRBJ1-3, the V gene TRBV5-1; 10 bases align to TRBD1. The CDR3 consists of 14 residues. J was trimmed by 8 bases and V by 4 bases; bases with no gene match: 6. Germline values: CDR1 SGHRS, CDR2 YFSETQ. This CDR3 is CASSEGQGLDTIYF. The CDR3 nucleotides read TGCGCCAGCAGCGAGGGACAGGGGCTCGACACCATATATTTT.

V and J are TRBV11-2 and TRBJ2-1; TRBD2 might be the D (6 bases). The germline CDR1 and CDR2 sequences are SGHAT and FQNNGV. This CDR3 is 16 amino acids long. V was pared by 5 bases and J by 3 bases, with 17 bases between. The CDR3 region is CASSHRGGLNYNEQFF. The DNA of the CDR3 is TGTGCCAGCAGCCATAGAGGCGGACTAAACTACAATGAGCAGTTCTTC.

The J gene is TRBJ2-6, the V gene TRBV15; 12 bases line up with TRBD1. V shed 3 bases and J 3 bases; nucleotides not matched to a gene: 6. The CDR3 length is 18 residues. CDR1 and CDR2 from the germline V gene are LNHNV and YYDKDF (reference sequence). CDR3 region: CATSRGTGGLFGANVLTF. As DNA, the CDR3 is TGTGCCACCAGCAGGGGGACAGGGGGCCTTTTTGGGGCCAACGTCCTGACTTTC.

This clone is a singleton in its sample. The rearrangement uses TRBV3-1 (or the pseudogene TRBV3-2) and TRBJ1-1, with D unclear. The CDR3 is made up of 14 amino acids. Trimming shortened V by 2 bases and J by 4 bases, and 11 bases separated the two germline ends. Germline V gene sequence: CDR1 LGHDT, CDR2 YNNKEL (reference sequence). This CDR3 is CASSQQSSGTEAFF. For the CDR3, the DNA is TGTGCCAGCAGCCAACAATCGAGCGGCACTGAAGCTTTCTTT.

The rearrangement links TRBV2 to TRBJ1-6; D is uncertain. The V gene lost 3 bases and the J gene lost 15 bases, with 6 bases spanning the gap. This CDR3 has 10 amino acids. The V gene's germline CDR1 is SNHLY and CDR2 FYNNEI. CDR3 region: CASSESFLHF. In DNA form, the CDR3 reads TGTGCCAGCAGTGAGAGCTTCCTCCACTTT.